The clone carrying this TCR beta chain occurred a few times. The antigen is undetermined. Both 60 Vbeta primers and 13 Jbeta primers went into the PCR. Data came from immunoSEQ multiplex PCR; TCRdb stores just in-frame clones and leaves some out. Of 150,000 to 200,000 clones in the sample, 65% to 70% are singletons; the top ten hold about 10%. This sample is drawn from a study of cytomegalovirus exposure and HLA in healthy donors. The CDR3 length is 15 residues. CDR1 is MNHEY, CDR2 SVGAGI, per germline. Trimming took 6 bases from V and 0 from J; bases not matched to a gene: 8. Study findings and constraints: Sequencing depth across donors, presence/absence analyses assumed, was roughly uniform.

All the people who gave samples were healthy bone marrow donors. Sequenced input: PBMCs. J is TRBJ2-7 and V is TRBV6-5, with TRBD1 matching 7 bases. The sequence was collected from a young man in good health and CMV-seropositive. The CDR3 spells CASSNGQVSSYEQYF. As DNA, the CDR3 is TGTGCCAGCAGCAACGGACAGGTGAGCTCCTACGAGCAGTACTTC.